Listed below are T cell receptor beta chains from one sample, sequenced in a study of T cells expressing NK-cell markers. From its re-call of the 5' RACE reads, TCRdb lists each CDR3 protein once, without DNA. The sample includes 500,000 to 700,000 distinct CDR3 sequences. The specimen was blood T cells: a sorted CD56 or NKG2C T cell subset, CD4+ or CD8+ T cells, or bulk PBMC T cells (not recorded which). These TCRs come from a man younger than 35 in good health. The CDR3 runs from the conserved cysteine through the conserved F or W. The order of the fields is J gene, V gene, CDR3 protein.

J gene: TRBJ2-3; V gene: TRBV6-1; CDR3 protein: CASSEGYGSTDTQYF
J gene: TRBJ2-7; V gene: TRBV4-2; CDR3 protein: CASSQEARGQPDYEQYF
J gene: TRBJ1-4; V gene: TRBV20-1; CDR3 protein: CSAPQGVNEKLFF
J gene: TRBJ2-3; V gene: TRBV11-2; CDR3 protein: CASSLFITNTDTQYF
J gene: TRBJ2-3; V gene: TRBV4-2; CDR3 protein: CASSQDLGVPTDTQYF
J gene: TRBJ2-1; V gene: TRBV4-3; CDR3 protein: CASSQDRGSGPGYNEQFF
J gene: TRBJ2-6; V gene: TRBV27; CDR3 protein: CASSFSRHASGTGVSGANVLTF
J gene: TRBJ1-1; V gene: TRBV9; CDR3 protein: CASSALGGQGYTEAFF
J gene: TRBJ2-3; V gene: TRBV29-1; CDR3 protein: CSAGVVRGPDTQYF
J gene: TRBJ1-2; V gene: TRBV12-3/TRBV12-4; CDR3 protein: CASSPDRGSGYTF
J gene: TRBJ1-2; V gene: TRBV6-1; CDR3 protein: CASSPLEGVPPGTF
J gene: TRBJ2-3; V gene: TRBV7-9; CDR3 protein: CASSLDGRVTDTQYF
J gene: TRBJ1-1; V gene: TRBV7-9; CDR3 protein: CASSSKSGRNTEAFF
J gene: TRBJ2-3; V gene: TRBV6-1; CDR3 protein: CASSERTGAGPDTQYF
J gene: TRBJ2-3; V gene: TRBV11-3; CDR3 protein: CASSFYGPTDTQYF
J gene: TRBJ2-1; V gene: TRBV2; CDR3 protein: CASMRLRRERFNNEQFF
J gene: TRBJ1-5; V gene: TRBV20-1; CDR3 protein: CSASGGGASNQPQHF
J gene: TRBJ2-5; V gene: TRBV28; CDR3 protein: CASSSLSGQETQYF
J gene: TRBJ2-6; V gene: TRBV7-9; CDR3 protein: CASSGTGGEEANVLTF
J gene: TRBJ1-4; V gene: TRBV14; CDR3 protein: CASSPLRGTGEKLFF
J gene: TRBJ2-5; V gene: TRBV15; CDR3 protein: CATSSWTAGGQETQYF
J gene: TRBJ1-2; V gene: TRBV15; CDR3 protein: CATTGSNYGYTF
J gene: TRBJ2-1; V gene: TRBV6-5; CDR3 protein: CASSSSSGRGSYNEQFF
J gene: TRBJ2-1; V gene: TRBV11-3; CDR3 protein: CASSFHLAGTYNEQFF
J gene: TRBJ1-5; V gene: TRBV10-3; CDR3 protein: CAISGEGENNQPQHF
J gene: TRBJ2-7; V gene: TRBV5-1; CDR3 protein: CASSPDPRDSSVEQYF
J gene: TRBJ1-1; V gene: TRBV25-1; CDR3 protein: CASRDSTASEAFF
J gene: TRBJ1-2; V gene: TRBV10-2; CDR3 protein: CASSESPIPNYGYTF
J gene: TRBJ1-6; V gene: TRBV4-2; CDR3 protein: CASSQSRAGSPLHF
J gene: TRBJ1-2; V gene: TRBV20-1; CDR3 protein: CSARDWIGLIGYGYTF
J gene: TRBJ2-3; V gene: TRBV10-2; CDR3 protein: CASSRLAGDTQYF
J gene: TRBJ2-1; V gene: TRBV6-1; CDR3 protein: CASSVLSGGYNEQFF
J gene: TRBJ1-5; V gene: TRBV24-1; CDR3 protein: CATSDPPTGMKQPQHF
J gene: TRBJ2-1; V gene: TRBV10-3; CDR3 protein: CAISETSGRKDEQFF
J gene: TRBJ2-3; V gene: TRBV12-3/TRBV12-4; CDR3 protein: CASSLVGVDTQYF
J gene: TRBJ1-1; V gene: TRBV6-5; CDR3 protein: CASSYSMELNTEAFF
J gene: TRBJ2-1; V gene: TRBV11-3; CDR3 protein: CASSLGGTSGFNEQFF
J gene: TRBJ2-3; V gene: TRBV6-1; CDR3 protein: CASSDNSLAGGSRDTQYF
J gene: TRBJ1-2; V gene: TRBV12-3/TRBV12-4; CDR3 protein: CASSQQGGYGGYTF
J gene: TRBJ2-7; V gene: TRBV5-1; CDR3 protein: CASSPAPQGARYEQYF
J gene: TRBJ2-5; V gene: TRBV10-3; CDR3 protein: CAISEGLGGVQETQYF
J gene: TRBJ2-2; V gene: TRBV27; CDR3 protein: CASAVGHSSYPGELFF
J gene: TRBJ2-3; V gene: TRBV20-1; CDR3 protein: CSAVPSGSDTQYF
J gene: TRBJ2-5; V gene: TRBV7-6; CDR3 protein: CASSPRAYQETQYF
J gene: TRBJ2-1; V gene: TRBV9; CDR3 protein: CASSVDAGGSYNEQFF
J gene: TRBJ1-1; V gene: TRBV20-1; CDR3 protein: CSARTGEWNTEAFF
J gene: TRBJ2-1; V gene: TRBV11-2; CDR3 protein: CASSLVVGQGCITYNEQFF
J gene: TRBJ1-1; V gene: TRBV5-1; CDR3 protein: CASSTGTSYPNTEAFF
J gene: TRBJ2-5; V gene: TRBV29-1; CDR3 protein: CSVGDAGETQYF
J gene: TRBJ2-1; V gene: TRBV20-1; CDR3 protein: CSGWNREGIHNEQFF
J gene: TRBJ2-1; V gene: TRBV11-3; CDR3 protein: CASRSGYEQFF
J gene: TRBJ2-1; V gene: TRBV29-1; CDR3 protein: CSVGQGGIEQFF
J gene: TRBJ2-1; V gene: TRBV12-3/TRBV12-4; CDR3 protein: CASGGQASLYEQFF
J gene: TRBJ2-1; V gene: TRBV4-1; CDR3 protein: CASSQPRGASGAPRHNEQFF
J gene: TRBJ2-7; V gene: TRBV24-1; CDR3 protein: CATSDGTQRPYEQYF
J gene: TRBJ2-3; V gene: TRBV20-1; CDR3 protein: CSAGDSGRTLSTDTQYF
J gene: TRBJ2-2; V gene: TRBV27; CDR3 protein: CASSLIGKVGELFF